This TCR beta chain was retrieved from a study of technical replicates of blood from four donors. The ends lost 5 bases at V and 0 bases at J; junction bases unmatched: 8. This CDR3 is built from 18 residues. Germline V gene data show CDR1 as LNHDA and CDR2 as SQIVND (reference sequence). Some clones are missing from TCRdb's copy, which holds only in-frame ones; the method was immunoSEQ multiplex PCR. The sample yields some 93,000 clones, roughly 96% seen once. Sequenced input: T cells isolated from PBMCs. The genes are TRBV19 and TRBJ2-6, with 9 positions matching TRBD1. The receptor was isolated from a human donor in good health. The CDR3 coding sequence is TGTGCCAGTAGTCTAAGGACAGGGGCGAGCTCTGGGGCCAACGTCCTGACTTTC. As protein: CASSLRTGASSGANVLTF.